This T cell receptor (beta chain) comes out of a study of blood T cell repertoires in COVID-19. On the study more broadly: T cells, B-cell-depleted T cells, or PBMCs provided the cDNA or gDNA that served as material.

Sequenced by immunoSEQ multiplex PCR; TCRdb stores in-frame clones only, minus some. The sample holds about 20,000 clones, 75% to 90% seen once. Germline trimming cut 5 bases from V and 4 bases from J; bases unmatched to any gene: 7. Germline lookup yields CDR1 SGHAT and CDR2 FQDESV (reference sequence). The CDR3 consists of 16 residues. Sequenced input: peripheral blood. The receptor was isolated from a man older than 75 with active or convalescent COVID-19. This chain connects TRBV11-1 to TRBJ2-2, with TRBD1 matching over 10 bases. The CDR3 nucleotides are TGTGCCAGCAGCGCCCTGGGACAGGGGAGCACCGGGGAGCTGTTTTTT. This sequence encodes CASSALGQGSTGELFF.